These 25 T cell receptor beta chains were all obtained from the same sample, sequenced in a study of cytomegalovirus exposure and HLA in healthy donors. The repertoire was sequenced with immunoSEQ multiplex PCR; TCRdb's copy has only in-frame clones and lacks some. Here the sample spans some 290,000 clones, approximately 86% being singletons. The material sequenced was PBMCs. The receptors originated from a man under 40 in good health and CMV-seronegative.

This chain connects TRBV6-5 to TRBJ1-1; the match to TRBD1 covers 7 bases. Germline-derived CDR1 and CDR2 are MNHEY and SVGAGI. This CDR3 contains 13 residues. V lost 0 bases to trimming and J lost 11 bases; unmatched junction nucleotides: 6. In nucleotides, the CDR3 is TGTGCCAGCAGTTACTCTACGTCGACAGGGGCTTTCTTT. Its translation: CASSYSTSTGAFF.

Comments on this clone: The same CDR3 arises from other DNA sequences in this sample as well. The chain joins TRBV18 to TRBJ2-7; TRBD2 aligns across 8 bases. The CDR3 has 13 residues. Germline CDR1 and CDR2: KGHSH and LQKENI. V shed 2 bases, J shed 3 bases, and the junction held 0 bases outside the gene matches. For the CDR3, the DNA is TGTGCCAGCTCACCAGGGACTAGCTACGAGCAGTACTTC. Translated, it gives CASSPGTSYEQYF.

The gene calls are TRBV18 and TRBJ1-6, with D tentatively TRBD1 (6 bases). Germline CDR1 and CDR2: KGHSH and LQKENI. Deletions cut 2 bases from V and 10 bases from J, with 21 bases between. The CDR3 sequence is 17 residues long. As DNA, the CDR3 is TGTGCCAGCTCACCATTGGGCCAGGGGCCCCCAAACTCACCCCTCCACTTT. Protein product: CASSPLGQGPPNSPLHF.

The J gene is TRBJ2-7, the V gene TRBV11-2, with D unresolved. This CDR3 is 13 amino acids long. Deletions cut 2 bases from V and 1 base from J, with 6 bases between. In germline, CDR1 is SGHAT, CDR2 FQNNGV. This chain's CDR3 is CASSLRFSYEQYF. The CDR3 DNA sequence: TGTGCCAGCAGCTTACGGTTTTCCTACGAGCAGTACTTC.

J is TRBJ2-7 and V is TRBV11-2, with D possibly TRBD1 on 6 matching bases. The CDR3 spans 15 residues. Germline assignment: CDR1 SGHAT and CDR2 FQNNGV. V dropped 4 bases and J dropped 4 bases, with 17 bases sitting between them. CDR3 region: CASSSEQGPTYEQYF. As DNA, the CDR3 is TGTGCCAGCAGCTCAGAACAGGGCCCCACATACGAGCAGTACTTC.

A single count supports this clone. The V and J genes are TRBV19 and TRBJ2-1, with D perhaps matching TRBD1 (6 bases). Germline V gives CDR1 LNHDA, CDR2 SQIVND (reference sequence). The CDR3 extends over 15 amino acids. Trimming removed 5 bases at V and 4 bases at J, with 15 bases between. The CDR3 DNA follows: TGTGCCAGTAGTCCTCCCGGGACACTATACAATGAGCAGTTCTTC. Its translation: CASSPPGTLYNEQFF.

The chain links TRBV19 to TRBJ2-3; 12 bases agree with TRBD2. V lost 4 bases and J lost 7; bases outside the gene matches: 12. Germline-derived CDR1 and CDR2 are LNHDA and SQIVND (reference sequence). This CDR3 contains 17 residues. The DNA for the CDR3 is TGTGCCAGTAGTACCTGGCTAGCGGGGGGGATGACAAATACGCAGTATTTT. This sequence encodes CASSTWLAGGMTNTQYF.

This clone was found once. The chain carries TRBV9 and TRBJ2-2; a possible D gene is TRBD2 (5 bases). The ends were cut back, 1 base at V and 4 bases at J, with 8 bases in the middle. Looked up from germline, CDR1 is SGDLS and CDR2 is YYNGEE. The CDR3 has 14 residues. CDR3 nucleotides: TGTGCCAGCAGCGTACTCGGAGGCACCGGGGAGCTGTTTTTT. Translation gives CASSVLGGTGELFF.

The gene calls are TRBV7-2 and TRBJ2-7; D is ambiguous. V was trimmed by 1 base and J by 4 bases, leaving 8 bases between them. Germline V gives CDR1 SGHTA, CDR2 FQGNSA. This CDR3 contains 13 residues. CDR3 bases: TGTGCCAGCAGCTTAGGACATTTATACGAGCAGTACTTC. Its translation is CASSLGHLYEQYF.

V gene TRBV7-9 combines with J gene TRBJ1-2, with D unclear. The CDR3 runs 13 residues. Germline-derived CDR1 and CDR2 are SEHNR and FQNEAQ (reference sequence). The ends were cut back, 10 bases at V and 4 bases at J, with 16 bases in the middle. The CDR3 protein is CAISNEGFYGYTF. The CDR3 coding sequence is TGTGCCATCTCGAATGAGGGTTTCTATGGCTACACCTTC.

The chain couples TRBV6-1 to TRBJ1-4; 11 bases map to TRBD1. The CDR3 is 17 residues long. Trimming cost V 4 bases and J 0 bases; bases outside gene matches: 4. Germline assignment: CDR1 MNHNS and CDR2 SASEGT. The DNA of the CDR3 is TGTGCCAGCAGTGCCTGGGGACAGGGGGCAACTAATGAAAAACTGTTTTTT. This gives the protein CASSAWGQGATNEKLFF.

The chain is built from TRBV6-5 and TRBJ2-7; 7 bases agree with TRBD2. V shed 6 bases and J 9 bases; nucleotides not matched to a gene: 17. This CDR3 is 15 amino acids long. Germline V gives CDR1 MNHEY, CDR2 SVGAGI. The CDR3 nucleotides read TGTGCCAGCAGGGGAAGGACGGGGGGTGGATATGGGCAGTACTTC. It encodes CASRGRTGGGYGQYF.

This clone was counted a single time. The rearrangement joins TRBV2 to TRBJ2-7; possibly TRBD1 for D (6 bases). CDR1 and CDR2 from the germline V gene are SNHLY and FYNNEI. The V gene lost 6 bases and the J gene lost 0 bases, with 12 bases spanning the gap. The CDR3 loop spans 14 amino acids. CDR3 nucleotides: TGTGCCAGCAGGCTACAGGGTCTCTCCTACGAGCAGTACTTC. Translated, it gives CASRLQGLSYEQYF.

As concerns this clone: Other DNA sequences in the same sample also yield this CDR3. V and J are TRBV7-9 and TRBJ2-5; possible D gene TRBD1, 6 bases. Per the germline V gene, CDR1 is SEHNR and CDR2 is FQNEAQ (reference sequence). Trimming took 0 bases from V and 5 from J, leaving 10 bases between them. The CDR3 runs 14 residues. The CDR3 reads CASSLAGGGETQYF. The CDR3 bases are TGTGCCAGCAGCTTAGCAGGGGGTGGCGAGACCCAGTACTTC.

The rearrangement links TRBV11-1 to TRBJ1-1, with 11 nucleotides matching TRBD1. The CDR3 is 16 residues long. Germline V gene sequence: CDR1 SGHAT, CDR2 FQDESV (reference sequence). J gave up 1 base and V 5 bases, and 6 bases lay outside the gene matches. CDR3 region: CASSPRTGGPNTEAFF. The CDR3 bases are TGTGCCAGCAGCCCTCGGACAGGGGGCCCGAACACTGAAGCTTTCTTT.

The V gene is TRBV16, the J gene TRBJ2-7; 9 bases map to TRBD1. The trim removed 1 base at V and 3 bases at J, leaving 7 bases unmatched. This CDR3 is built from 16 residues. Germline-derived CDR1 and CDR2 are KGHSY and FQNENV. The CDR3: CASSQYRDRVNYEQYF. The CDR3 nucleotides are TGTGCCAGCAGCCAATACCGGGACAGGGTTAACTACGAGCAGTACTTC.

This rearrangement joins TRBV29-1 to TRBJ2-2; perhaps TRBD1 as D (5 bases). This CDR3 has 15 residues. Looked up from germline, CDR1 is SQVTM and CDR2 is ANQGSEA. Trimming removed 0 bases from V and 6 bases from J, with 14 bases in between. CDR3: CSVEDGQGKAGELFF. The CDR3 DNA follows: TGCAGCGTTGAAGATGGGCAGGGCAAGGCCGGGGAGCTGTTTTTT.

This clone has a handful of counts. The rearrangement uses TRBV5-1 and TRBJ2-7, with TRBD1 matching over 8 bases. Germline loops: CDR1 SGHRS, CDR2 YFSETQ. V was clipped by 2 bases and J by 2 bases; unmatched bases: 15. The CDR3 sequence is 18 residues long. The CDR3 DNA sequence: TGCGCCAGCAGCTTCAGCCAAAACACCCCGGGACAGGCCTACGAGCAGTACTTC. Amino acids: CASSFSQNTPGQAYEQYF.

The V and J genes are TRBV21-1 and TRBJ2-7; no check of the table's D call, TRBD1, against the DNA was made. TRBV21-1 is designated a pseudogene. CDR3 length: 14 residues. CDR3 in DNA: TGTGCCACCAGAGGGGGGGGACAGGGTTACGAGCAGTACTTC. This sequence encodes CATRGGGQGYEQYF.

The gene calls are TRBV7-2 and TRBJ2-3; a weak D match, TRBD2 (7 bases). Germline CDR1 reads SGHTA; CDR2 reads FQGNSA. Trimming took off 1 base at V and 3 bases at J, with 14 bases between the two ends. The CDR3 extends over 16 amino acids. The CDR3 nucleotides read TGTGCCAGCAGCTTAGTAGGTGGGGGGGCGACAGATACGCAGTATTTT. Protein product: CASSLVGGGATDTQYF.

The gene calls are TRBV5-6 and TRBJ2-3; 8 bases are a match to TRBD2. V shed 4 bases, J shed 0 bases, and the junction held 4 bases outside the gene matches. The CDR3 is 15 amino acids. The V gene's germline CDR1 is SGHDT and CDR2 YYEEEE. The DNA for the CDR3 is TGTGCCAGCAGCACCGTAGCGGGAAGCACAGATACGCAGTATTTT. Amino acids: CASSTVAGSTDTQYF.

This chain links TRBV6-1 with TRBJ2-1, with 10 bases fitting TRBD2. This CDR3 has 14 amino acids. The V and J ends lost 7 bases and 7 bases, in that order; junction bases with no gene match: 7. Germline V gene sequence: CDR1 MNHNS, CDR2 SASEGT. The CDR3 region is CASKSSGGGNEQFF. CDR3 in DNA: TGTGCCAGCAAATCTAGCGGGGGAGGGAATGAGCAGTTCTTC.

The V and J genes are TRBV6-5 and TRBJ2-3; 8 bases align to TRBD1. The length of the CDR3 is 15 residues. Germline-derived CDR1 and CDR2 are MNHEY and SVGAGI. J lost 1 base, V lost 5 bases, and 5 bases had no gene match. CDR3 loop: CASSPRGQGTDTQYF. The CDR3 DNA reads as TGTGCCAGCAGTCCACGGGGACAGGGCACAGATACGCAGTATTTT.

The CDR3: CASSLTGSTIGELFF. CDR3 DNA: TGTGCCAGCAGTTTAACAGGGAGTACGATCGGGGAGCTGTTTTTT. The chain combines TRBV6-6 with TRBJ2-2; possibly TRBD1 for D (6 bases). V dropped 4 bases and J dropped 7 bases, with 16 bases sitting between them. Germline V gene data show CDR1 as MNHNY and CDR2 as SVGAGI (reference sequence). The CDR3 length is 15 residues.

The chain carries TRBV12-5 and TRBJ2-7, with D possibly matching TRBD2 (5 bases). The CDR3 spans 17 residues. CDR1 and CDR2 from the germline V gene are LGHNT and FRNRAP. Trimming stripped 0 bases from V and 4 bases from J, with 19 bases between. The CDR3 loop is CASGLVVGRSTGYEQYF. Here the CDR3 DNA reads TGTGCTAGTGGTTTGGTAGTCGGGCGGTCGACGGGGTACGAGCAGTACTTC.